Presented here are 23 T cell receptor beta chains from one specimen sequenced in a study of shared clonotypes between healthy human individuals. Clones were read by immunoSEQ multiplex PCR, and TCRdb kept only the in-frame ones, dropping some. The profile covers hundreds of thousands of clones, with around 87% appearing a single time and around 16% taken by the ten largest. The source material was memory CD8+ T cells sorted from blood. Subset meaning: CD45RO+ cells pooled with CCR7-negative TemRA cells. The source of these receptors is a man aged 18-30 years in good health.

This chain connects TRBV7-9 to TRBJ2-1; 7 nucleotides align to TRBD2. This CDR3 comprises 16 residues. Per germline, CDR1 SEHNR and CDR2 FQNEAQ (reference sequence). Unmatched junction bases numbered 10, after V lost 3 bases and J lost 5 bases. The CDR3 spells CASSLESWRENNEQFF. The CDR3 DNA follows: TGTGCCAGCAGCTTGGAGAGCTGGCGGGAGAACAATGAGCAGTTCTTC. Using reference TRBV7-9 and TRBJ2-1 for the parts outside the CDR3, the full variable domain is DTGVSQNPRHKITKRGQNVTFRCDPISEHNRLYWYRQTLGQGPEFLTYFQNEAQLEKSRLLSDRFSAERPKGSFSTLEIQRTEQGDSAMYLCASSLESWRENNEQFFGPGTRLTVL.

This clone has only a few counts. The chain uses TRBV19 and TRBJ1-1, with TRBD1 matching 7 bases. The germline gives CDR1 LNHDA, CDR2 SQIVND (reference sequence). V was pared by 5 bases and J by 2 bases, with 8 bases of the junction left unmatched. This CDR3 has 15 amino acids. Here the CDR3 reads CASSPRTGQNTEAFF. In DNA, the CDR3 is TGTGCCAGTAGTCCACGGACAGGCCAAAACACTGAAGCTTTCTTT.

This chain links TRBV5-6 with TRBJ2-1, with a weak D call TRBD2 (6 bases). CDR3 length equals 14 residues. Deletions cut 4 bases from V and 8 bases from J, with 16 bases between. Germline values: CDR1 SGHDT, CDR2 YYEEEE. The CDR3 loop is CASSPGTQVDEQFF. The CDR3 nucleotides read TGTGCCAGCAGCCCCGGGACTCAAGTCGATGAGCAGTTCTTC.

This chain uses TRBV6-6 with TRBJ1-5; D remains unclear. The germline CDR1 and CDR2 sequences are MNHNY and SVGAGI (reference sequence). V lost 3 bases, J lost 4 bases, and 16 bases lay in between. This CDR3 has 16 residues. The CDR3 DNA reads as TGTGCCAGCAGTTATCGGGTGGGATTCCCAAATCAGCCCCAGCATTTT. It is translated as CASSYRVGFPNQPQHF.

CDR3 sequence: CASSLSGRDYEQYF. CDR3 DNA sequence: TGTGCCAGCAGTTTGTCGGGGCGCGACTACGAGCAGTACTTC. The chain carries TRBV28 and TRBJ2-7; TRBD1 or TRBD2 may be the D gene (5 bases each). V dropped 3 bases and J dropped 3 bases, with 12 bases sitting between them. The germline CDR1 and CDR2 sequences are MDHEN and SYDVKM. This CDR3 region has 14 residues.

The chain recombines TRBV18 with TRBJ2-2; D gene uncertain. With 3 bases removed from V and 5 bases from J, the gap between germline ends came to 16 bases. The CDR3 totals 16 residues. Germline V gives CDR1 KGHSH, CDR2 LQKENI. CDR3 bases: TGTGCCAGCTCACCCCCGAGACCCTTGAAAACCGGGGAGCTGTTTTTT. Its protein is CASSPPRPLKTGELFF.

This rearrangement joins TRBV6-5 to TRBJ1-1, with no clear D. Trimming shortened V by 6 bases and J by 8 bases, and 10 bases separated the two germline ends. The CDR3 contains 11 residues. Looked up from germline, CDR1 is MNHEY and CDR2 is SVGAGI. The CDR3 reads CASSAGSEAFF. The DNA for the CDR3 is TGTGCCAGCAGCGCCGGGTCAGAAGCTTTCTTT.

This clone has only a few counts. J is TRBJ2-1 and V is TRBV19, with 8 positions matching TRBD1. Trimming removed 7 bases from V and 5 bases from J; junction bases left unmatched: 7. The CDR3 extends over 14 amino acids. Germline CDR1 reads LNHDA; CDR2 reads SQIVND (reference sequence). The CDR3 spells CASTLDRDDNEQFF. For the CDR3, the DNA is TGTGCCAGTACCTTGGACAGGGACGACAATGAGCAGTTCTTC. Using reference TRBV19 and TRBJ2-1 for the parts outside the CDR3, the full variable domain is DGGITQSPKYLFRKEGQNVTLSCEQNLNHDAMYWYRQDPGQGLRLIYYSQIVNDFQKGDIAEGYSVSREKKESFPLTVTSAQKNPTAFYLCASTLDRDDNEQFFGPGTRLTVL.

This clone was observed a handful of times. The V gene is TRBV19, the J gene TRBJ1-6, with TRBD1 identical over 8 bases. There are 14 residues in the CDR3. Unmatched junction bases numbered 3, after V lost 6 bases and J lost 5 bases. Germline V gives CDR1 LNHDA, CDR2 SQIVND (reference sequence). The CDR3 here is CASRPTGDNSPLHF. DNA of the CDR3: TGTGCCAGTAGACCGACAGGGGATAATTCACCCCTCCACTTT.

The chain couples TRBV28 to TRBJ1-2; a weak D match, TRBD1 (5 bases). CDR3 length equals 13 residues. V was pared by 10 bases and J by 3 bases, with 15 bases between. CDR1 MDHEN and CDR2 SYDVKM come from the germline V gene. In DNA, the CDR3 is TGTGCCACTATCCCGACAGATTACTATGGCTACACCTTC. This sequence encodes CATIPTDYYGYTF.

The chain joins TRBV6-5 to TRBJ2-2; TRBD1 aligns across 7 bases. Looked up from germline, CDR1 is MNHEY and CDR2 is SVGAGI. The length of the CDR3 is 13 residues. V shed 6 bases and J 6 bases; nucleotides not matched to a gene: 4. CDR3: CASSLGGSGELFF. CDR3 coding DNA: TGTGCCAGCAGCCTAGGGGGCTCCGGGGAGCTGTTTTTT.

The chain employs TRBV9 and TRBJ2-3, with D possibly matching TRBD1 (5 bases). Trimming shortened V by 4 bases and J by 3 bases, and 15 bases separated the two germline ends. Germline-derived CDR1 and CDR2 are SGDLS and YYNGEE. This CDR3 is built from 15 residues. The CDR3 region has the DNA TGTGCCAGCAGCCCTCAGGGTATTATGACAGATACGCAGTATTTT. Translated: CASSPQGIMTDTQYF.

This clone was recorded once. The rearrangement joins TRBV5-5 to TRBJ2-1; possibly TRBD2 for D (5 bases). V was pared by 2 bases and J by 4 bases, with 7 bases between. This CDR3 spans 13 amino acids. From germline, CDR1 is SGHKS and CDR2 YYEKEE (reference sequence). CDR3 in DNA: TGTGCCAGCAGCTTATGGGAGTACAATGAGCAGTTCTTC. Residues: CASSLWEYNEQFF.

The J gene is TRBJ2-2, the V gene TRBV5-4, with 8 nucleotides matching TRBD2. Germline V gene data show CDR1 as SGHNT and CDR2 as YYREEE (reference sequence). This CDR3 comprises 15 residues. Germline trimming cut 4 bases from V and 6 bases from J; bases unmatched to any gene: 8. CDR3 region: CASSPGLAGAGELFF. The CDR3 nucleotides read TGTGCCAGCAGCCCCGGACTAGCCGGAGCCGGGGAGCTGTTTTTT.

This clone occurred once. CDR3 sequence reads: CASSVAQTRTDTQYF. The DNA of the CDR3 is TGTGCCAGCAGCGTAGCTCAGACGCGCACAGATACGCAGTATTTT. The V and J genes are TRBV9 and TRBJ2-3; D ambiguous. This CDR3 has 15 residues. Germline CDR1 reads SGDLS; CDR2 reads YYNGEE. The V gene lost 0 bases and the J gene lost 1 base, with 9 bases spanning the gap.

A single count supports this clone. The rearrangement joins TRBV4-1 to TRBJ2-2; D is unclear. This CDR3 spans 16 amino acids. CDR1 is MGHRA and CDR2 is YSYEKL in the germline V gene. Trimming took off 0 bases at V and 6 bases at J, with 14 bases between the two ends. The CDR3 DNA is TGCGCCAGCAGCCAAGATGGCGTAGCCGAGGCCGGGGAGCTGTTTTTT. Encoded protein: CASSQDGVAEAGELFF.

The gene calls are TRBV5-4 and TRBJ2-3, with TRBD2 matching 7 bases. The length of the CDR3 is 14 residues. CDR1 is SGHNT, CDR2 YYREEE, per germline (reference sequence). J gave up 5 bases and V 1 base, and 4 bases lay outside the gene matches. CDR3 region: CASSLYVAGDTQYF. The CDR3 bases are TGTGCCAGCAGCTTGTACGTAGCGGGAGATACGCAGTATTTT.

The V gene is TRBV7-9, the J gene TRBJ1-4; D possibly corresponds to TRBD1 (5 bases). Trimming pared 2 bases from V and 0 bases from J, leaving 19 bases between. Germline lookup yields CDR1 SEHNR and CDR2 FQNEAQ (reference sequence). The CDR3 extends over 19 amino acids. The CDR3: CASSLSAGPTPATNEKLFF. CDR3 bases: TGTGCCAGCAGCTTAAGTGCGGGGCCTACCCCAGCAACTAATGAAAAACTGTTTTTT.

This chain links TRBV30 with TRBJ2-1; 11 nucleotides align to TRBD2. V trimming: 1 base; J trimming: 10 bases; junction bases outside the gene matches: 6. The germline V gene encodes CDR1 GTSNPN and CDR2 SVGIG (reference sequence). This CDR3 comprises 14 residues. The CDR3 nucleotides are TGTGCCTGGAGTGCACTAGCGGGAGTTGAGGAGCAGTTCTTC. Amino acid sequence: CAWSALAGVEEQFF. The variable domain in full, completed from reference TRBV30 and TRBJ2-1, reads SQTIHQWPATLVQPVGSPLSLECTVEGTSNPNLYWYRQAAGRGLQLLFYSVGIGQISSEVPQNLSASRPQDRQFILSSKKLLLSDSGFYLCAWSALAGVEEQFFGPGTRLTVL.

This sequence joins TRBV5-1 and TRBJ2-1; TRBD2 agrees at 15 bases. CDR1 SGHRS and CDR2 YFSETQ come from the germline V gene. J gave up 10 bases and V 3 bases, and 5 bases lay outside the gene matches. The CDR3 extends over 15 amino acids. The CDR3 here is CASSWTSGRAGEQFF. The DNA of the CDR3 is TGCGCCAGCAGCTGGACTAGCGGGAGGGCCGGGGAGCAGTTCTTC.

This clone appeared once. This chain uses TRBV19 with TRBJ2-1; TRBD2 matches at 11 bases. The CDR3 sequence is 17 residues long. The V and J ends lost 0 bases and 6 bases, in that order; junction bases with no gene match: 7. CDR1 LNHDA and CDR2 SQIVND come from the germline V gene (reference sequence). CDR3 DNA: TGTGCCAGTAGTATAGACGGAGGGCTAGCGGGAGGCAATGAGCAGTTCTTC. It encodes CASSIDGGLAGGNEQFF.

This chain links TRBV6-5 with TRBJ1-2; D may be TRBD1 (5 bases). Germline V gene sequence: CDR1 MNHEY, CDR2 SVGAGI. There are 14 residues in the CDR3. V gave up 2 bases and J gave up 6 bases, with 13 bases separating them. CDR3 bases: TGTGCCAGCAGTTACCACCTAGGGGAAGATGGCTACACCTTC. This encodes CASSYHLGEDGYTF.

The chain carries TRBV27 and TRBJ1-6; the D is unclear. The CDR3 extends over 17 amino acids. In germline, CDR1 is MNHEY, CDR2 SMNVEV (reference sequence). The V gene lost 0 bases and the J gene lost 0 bases, with 9 bases spanning the gap. CDR3 region: CASSLSRRASYNSPLHF. DNA of the CDR3: TGTGCCAGCAGTTTATCACGCAGAGCCTCCTATAATTCACCCCTCCACTTT.